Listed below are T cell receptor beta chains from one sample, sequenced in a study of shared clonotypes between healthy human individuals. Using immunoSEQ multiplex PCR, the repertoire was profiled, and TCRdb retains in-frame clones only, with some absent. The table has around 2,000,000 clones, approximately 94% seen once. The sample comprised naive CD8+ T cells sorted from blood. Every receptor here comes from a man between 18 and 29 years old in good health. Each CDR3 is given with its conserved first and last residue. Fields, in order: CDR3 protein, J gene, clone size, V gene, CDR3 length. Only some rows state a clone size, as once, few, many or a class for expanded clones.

CASSYSAGDTEAFF	TRBJ1-1	NA	TRBV6-5	14
CASSPSPGAGTETQYF	TRBJ2-5	NA	TRBV27	16
CASSSGLYNEQFF	TRBJ2-1	NA	TRBV19	13
CASSLMGGLLTDEQYF	TRBJ2-7	NA	TRBV7-8	16
CASSFVLAGGIYEQYF	TRBJ2-7	NA	TRBV7-9	16
CAWDRFDYGYTF	TRBJ1-2	NA	TRBV30	12
CASSGLGQETQYF	TRBJ2-5	NA	TRBV2	13
CSVETDREGYGYTF	TRBJ1-2	NA	TRBV29-1	14
CASSVGNTIYF	TRBJ1-3	NA	TRBV7-9	11
CASSYWTGPEQFF	TRBJ2-1	NA	TRBV6-5	13
CASSLELAGDTGELFF	TRBJ2-2	NA	TRBV5-6	16
CASSPWTSADTQYF	TRBJ2-3	NA	TRBV7-2	14
CSVEDPGSYGYTF	TRBJ1-2	NA	TRBV29-1	13
CASLGGFADTQYF	TRBJ2-3	NA	TRBV27	13
CASRVDIQETQYF	TRBJ2-5	NA	TRBV7-8	13
CASSPGLATHEQYF	TRBJ2-7	NA	TRBV2	14
CASSFGPMNTEAFF	TRBJ1-1	NA	TRBV7-8	14
CASSLLDRNSYGYTF	TRBJ1-2	NA	TRBV27	15
CASSAGTAFGEQYF	TRBJ2-7	NA	TRBV19	14
CASSQGWGLRGELFF	TRBJ2-2	once	TRBV4-1	15
CASSYSGQYGYTF	TRBJ1-2	NA	TRBV6-5	13
CASSLRGAPWAQYF	TRBJ2-5	NA	TRBV28	14
CASSLGPSQGTYEQYF	TRBJ2-7	NA	TRBV9	16
CASSNVAGQGVSEQYF	TRBJ2-7	NA	TRBV21-1	16
CSVSSGSNYNEQFF	TRBJ2-1	NA	TRBV29-1	14
CASSQATRAAYEQYF	TRBJ2-7	NA	TRBV4-1	15
CASSFERGSSYEQYF	TRBJ2-7	NA	TRBV27	15
CAWGGENSNQPQHF	TRBJ1-5	few	TRBV30	14
CASSEFAGGEEDTQYF	TRBJ2-3	NA	TRBV4-1	16
CSVGDSNTGELFF	TRBJ2-2	NA	TRBV29-1	13
CASLTSSARTDTQYF	TRBJ2-3	NA	TRBV18	15
CARSLAEREGLNEQFF	TRBJ2-1	NA	TRBV7-5	16
CASSDPLGAGYTF	TRBJ1-2	NA	TRBV7-9	13
CASSYLQMNTEAFF	TRBJ1-1	NA	TRBV6-5	14